Shown below are 14 T cell receptor beta chains from a single sample sequenced in a study of T cell responses to AZD1222 COVID-19 vaccine. TCRdb's copy holds only in-frame clones and misses some; the assay was immunoSEQ multiplex PCR. This table has 130,000 to 150,000 clones, roughly 90% appearing once. Sequencing was performed on peripheral blood, taken 28 days after the second AZD1222 dose. These receptors were taken from an adult who received the AZD1222 COVID-19 vaccine.

The chain combines TRBV4-3 with TRBJ2-6; D remains ambiguous. In germline, CDR1 is LGHNA, CDR2 YSLEER. This CDR3 has 16 residues. The V gene lost 1 base and the J gene lost 0 bases, with 7 bases spanning the gap. The CDR3 nucleotides read TGCGCCAGCAGCCAAGGGGTTGGCTCTGGGGCCAACGTCCTGACTTTC. This translates into CASSQGVGSGANVLTF.

The chain carries TRBV4-3 and TRBJ1-1; D is uncertain. Trimming took off 0 bases at V and 4 bases at J, with 12 bases between the two ends. Germline CDR1 LGHNA, CDR2 YSLEER. This CDR3 has 15 residues. This chain's CDR3 is CASSQETHSLTEAFF. Here the CDR3 DNA reads TGCGCCAGCAGCCAAGAAACACATTCTCTCACTGAAGCTTTCTTT.

V and J are TRBV7-3 and TRBJ2-1, with no clear D. Germline loops: CDR1 SGHTA, CDR2 FQGTGA. This CDR3 spans 16 amino acids. V dropped 4 bases and J dropped 0 bases, with 13 bases sitting between them. In DNA, the CDR3 is TGTGCCAGCAGCTCCACTCAGGTTCGCTCCTACAATGAGCAGTTCTTC. Its protein product is CASSSTQVRSYNEQFF.

The chain recombines TRBV27 with TRBJ2-3, with 8 bases matching TRBD1. CDR1 and CDR2 (germline): MNHEY, SMNVEV (reference sequence). There are 16 residues in the CDR3. Trimming at V came to 6 bases and at J to 0 bases, leaving 8 bases not matched to a gene. The CDR3 loop reads CASSRSRTGSTDTQYF. The CDR3 region has the DNA TGTGCCAGCAGCCGAAGTCGGACAGGGAGCACAGATACGCAGTATTTT.

This sequence joins TRBV30 and TRBJ2-1; 13 bases align to TRBD2. V lost 3 bases and J lost 1; bases outside the gene matches: 6. CDR3 length: 17 residues. Germline V gene lookup returns CDR1 GTSNPN and CDR2 SVGIG (reference sequence). This chain's CDR3 is CAWRGLAGFSSYNEQFF. For the CDR3, the DNA is TGTGCCTGGAGGGGACTAGCGGGATTTTCGTCCTACAATGAGCAGTTCTTC.

This sequence joins TRBV6-2 or TRBV6-3 and TRBJ1-3, with D perhaps matching TRBD1 (6 bases). The germline CDR1 and CDR2 sequences are MNHEY and SVGEGT. V was pared by 5 bases and J by 4 bases, with 12 bases between. CDR3 length: 14 residues. The DNA for the CDR3 is TGTGCCAGCAGTCCCACAGGGTCCGGAAACACCATATATTTT. Translated: CASSPTGSGNTIYF.

The V call is TRBV7-3, the J call TRBJ2-3, with D perhaps matching TRBD2 (5 bases). The length of the CDR3 is 16 residues. Between the trimmed V and J ends, which lost 5 bases and 2 bases, there was a span of 17 bases. The germline V gene has CDR1 SGHTA and CDR2 FQGTGA. The CDR3: CASSPVASGPTDTQYF. The CDR3 DNA follows: TGTGCCAGCAGCCCCGTAGCCAGCGGACCCACAGATACGCAGTATTTT.

This clone has only a few counts. The chain has TRBV6-4 and TRBJ2-2, with D uncertain. Germline CDR1 reads MRHNA; CDR2 reads SNTAGT. This CDR3 region has 15 residues. The ends were cut back, 0 bases at V and 6 bases at J, with 11 bases in the middle. The CDR3 bases are TGTGCCAGCAGTGACTCGAAGCAAGGGCCCGGGGAGCTGTTTTTT. It is translated as CASSDSKQGPGELFF.

The chain uses TRBV7-8 and TRBJ1-1; D ambiguous. CDR1 and CDR2 (germline): SGHVS, FQNEAQ. Trimming took off 3 bases at V and 5 bases at J, with 10 bases between the two ends. The CDR3 length is 13 residues. CDR3 region: CASSFKLGTEAFF. CDR3 sequence (DNA): TGTGCCAGCAGCTTCAAGTTGGGAACTGAAGCTTTCTTT.

The rearrangement links TRBV4-1 to TRBJ2-4; D remains unclear. With 1 base removed from V and 15 bases from J, the gap between germline ends came to 19 bases. The CDR3 has 14 amino acids. Germline values: CDR1 MGHRA, CDR2 YSYEKL. CDR3 in amino acids: CASSQGDRAGLPYF. The CDR3 DNA follows: TGCGCCAGCAGCCAAGGAGACCGAGCTGGGCTCCCGTACTTC.

The chain uses TRBV7-2 and TRBJ1-2; D not resolved. There are 13 residues in the CDR3. Germline V gene sequence: CDR1 SGHTA, CDR2 FQGNSA. Trimming took off 1 base at V and 2 bases at J, with 5 bases between the two ends. The CDR3 DNA follows: TGTGCCAGCAGCTTAGACACCAACTATGGCTACACCTTC. Residues: CASSLDTNYGYTF. Combining the CDR3 with reference TRBV7-2 and TRBJ1-2 gives the whole variable domain GAGVSQSPSNKVTEKGKDVELRCDPISGHTALYWYRQSLGQGLEFLIYFQGNSAPDKSGLPSDRFSAERTGGSVSTLTIQRTQQEDSAVYLCASSLDTNYGYTFGSGTRLTVV.

The chain links TRBV24-1 to TRBJ2-1, with 8 bases lining up with TRBD1. The CDR3 has 15 residues. CDR1 and CDR2 (germline): KGHDR, SFDVKD. Trimming took 4 bases from V and 8 from J; bases not matched to a gene: 9. The CDR3 nucleotides read TGTGCCACCAGTGAGGCAGGGGGCGCTTTCCATGAGCAGTTCTTC. It specifies CATSEAGGAFHEQFF.

The chain is built from TRBV19 and TRBJ1-1; D unclear. The V gene's germline CDR1 is LNHDA and CDR2 SQIVND (reference sequence). V gave up 1 base and J gave up 4 bases, with 10 bases separating them. The CDR3 loop spans 14 amino acids. CDR3 DNA sequence: TGTGCCAGTAGTATAGGGGTTGGAGGCACTGAAGCTTTCTTT. It encodes CASSIGVGGTEAFF.

V usage is TRBV27 and J usage is TRBJ2-1; no clear D gene. The CDR3 totals 16 residues. V was clipped by 5 bases and J by 0 bases, with 14 bases between them. CDR1 and CDR2 (germline): MNHEY, SMNVEV (reference sequence). The CDR3 nucleotides read TGTGCCAGCAGTATCGGCAGGCCTCGCTCCTACAATGAGCAGTTCTTC. It encodes CASSIGRPRSYNEQFF.